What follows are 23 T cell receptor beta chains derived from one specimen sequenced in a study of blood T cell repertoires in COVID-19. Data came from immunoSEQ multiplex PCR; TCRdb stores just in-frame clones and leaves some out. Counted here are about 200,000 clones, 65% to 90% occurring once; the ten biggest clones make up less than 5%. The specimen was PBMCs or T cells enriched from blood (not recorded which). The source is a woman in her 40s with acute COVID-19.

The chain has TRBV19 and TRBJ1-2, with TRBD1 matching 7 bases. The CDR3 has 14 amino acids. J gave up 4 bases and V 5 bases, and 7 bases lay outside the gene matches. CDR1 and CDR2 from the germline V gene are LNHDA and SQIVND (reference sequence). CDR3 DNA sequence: TGTGCCAGTAGTGGGAAAGGGGGCGTCTATGGCTACACCTTC. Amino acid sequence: CASSGKGGVYGYTF.

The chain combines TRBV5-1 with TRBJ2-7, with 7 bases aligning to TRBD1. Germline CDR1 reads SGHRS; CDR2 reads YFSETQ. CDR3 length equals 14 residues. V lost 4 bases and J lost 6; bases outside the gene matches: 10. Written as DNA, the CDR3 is TGCGCCAGCAGCCCGGCCGGGACAGTGGGCGAGCAGTACTTC. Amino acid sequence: CASSPAGTVGEQYF. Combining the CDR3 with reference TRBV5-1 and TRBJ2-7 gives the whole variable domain KAGVTQTPRYLIKTRGQQVTLSCSPISGHRSVSWYQQTPGQGLQFLFEYFSETQRNKGNFPGRFSGRQFSNSRSEMNVSTLELGDSALYLCASSPAGTVGEQYFGPGTRLTVT.

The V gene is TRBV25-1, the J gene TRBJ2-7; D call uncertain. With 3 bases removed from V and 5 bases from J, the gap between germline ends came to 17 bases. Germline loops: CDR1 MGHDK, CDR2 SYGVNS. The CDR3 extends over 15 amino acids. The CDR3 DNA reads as TGTGCCAGCAGTGACACCGAGTCAAACGTCGACGAGCAGTACTTC. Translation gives CASSDTESNVDEQYF.

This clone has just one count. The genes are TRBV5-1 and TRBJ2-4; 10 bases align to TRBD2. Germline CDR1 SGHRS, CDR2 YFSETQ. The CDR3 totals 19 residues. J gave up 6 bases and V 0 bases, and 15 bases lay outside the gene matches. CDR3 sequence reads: CASSLAPSGSTPNGNIQYF. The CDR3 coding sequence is TGCGCCAGCAGCTTGGCCCCTAGCGGGAGCACCCCGAACGGAAACATTCAGTACTTC.

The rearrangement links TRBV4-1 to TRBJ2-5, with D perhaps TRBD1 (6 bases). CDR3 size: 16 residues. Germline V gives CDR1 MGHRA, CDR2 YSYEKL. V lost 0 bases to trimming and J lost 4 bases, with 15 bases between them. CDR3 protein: CASSQDSGTRGETQYF. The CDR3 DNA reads TGCGCCAGCAGCCAAGATTCCGGGACAAGAGGAGAGACCCAGTACTTC.

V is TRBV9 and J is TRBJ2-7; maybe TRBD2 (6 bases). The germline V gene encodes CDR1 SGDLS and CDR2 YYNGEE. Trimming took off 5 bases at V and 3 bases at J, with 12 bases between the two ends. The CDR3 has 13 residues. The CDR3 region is CASSGEDGYEQYF. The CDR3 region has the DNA TGTGCCAGCAGTGGGGAGGACGGCTACGAGCAGTACTTC. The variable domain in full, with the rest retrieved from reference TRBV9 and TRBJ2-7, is DSGVTQTPKHLITATGQRVTLRCSPRSGDLSVYWYQQSLDQGLQFLIQYYNGEERAKGNILERFSAQQFPDLHSELNLSSLELGDSALYFCASSGEDGYEQYFGPGTRLTVT.

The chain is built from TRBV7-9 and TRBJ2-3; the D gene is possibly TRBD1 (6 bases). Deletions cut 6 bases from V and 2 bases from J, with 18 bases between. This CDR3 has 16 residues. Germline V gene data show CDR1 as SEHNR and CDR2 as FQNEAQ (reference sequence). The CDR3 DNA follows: TGTGCCAGCAGTTACTACCGGGACAAGGACACAGATACGCAGTATTTT. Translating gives CASSYYRDKDTDTQYF.

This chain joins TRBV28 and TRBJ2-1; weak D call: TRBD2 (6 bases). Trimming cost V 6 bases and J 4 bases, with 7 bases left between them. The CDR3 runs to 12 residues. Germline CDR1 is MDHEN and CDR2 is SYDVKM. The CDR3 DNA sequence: TGTGCCAGCAGGGAGGGATACAATGAGCAGTTCTTC. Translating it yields CASREGYNEQFF.

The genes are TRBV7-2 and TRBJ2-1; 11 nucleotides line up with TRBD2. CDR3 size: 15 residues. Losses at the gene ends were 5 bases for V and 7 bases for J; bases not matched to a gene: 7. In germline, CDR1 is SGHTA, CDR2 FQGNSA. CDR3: CASSLGLAGGNEQFF. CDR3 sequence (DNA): TGTGCCAGCAGCCTAGGTCTAGCGGGAGGTAATGAGCAGTTCTTC. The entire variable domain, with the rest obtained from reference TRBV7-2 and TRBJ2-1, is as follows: GAGVSQSPSNKVTEKGKDVELRCDPISGHTALYWYRQSLGQGLEFLIYFQGNSAPDKSGLPSDRFSAERTGGSVSTLTIQRTQQEDSAVYLCASSLGLAGGNEQFFGPGTRLTVL.

The CDR3 region is CSVTRGLAESNEQFF. The CDR3 DNA reads TGCAGCGTCACCCGGGGACTAGCGGAGAGCAATGAGCAGTTCTTC. The chain uses TRBV29-1 and TRBJ2-1; 11 bases align to TRBD2. This CDR3 contains 15 residues. Trimming at V came to 6 bases and at J to 6 bases, leaving 10 bases not matched to a gene. The germline V gene encodes CDR1 SQVTM and CDR2 ANQGSEA.

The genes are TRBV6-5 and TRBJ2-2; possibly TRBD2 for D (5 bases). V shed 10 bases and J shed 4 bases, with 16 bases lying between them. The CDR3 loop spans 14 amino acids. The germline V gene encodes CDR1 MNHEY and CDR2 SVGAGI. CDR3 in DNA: TGTGCCACCCAAGAGGGCCGAGGCACCGGGGAGCTGTTTTTT. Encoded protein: CATQEGRGTGELFF.

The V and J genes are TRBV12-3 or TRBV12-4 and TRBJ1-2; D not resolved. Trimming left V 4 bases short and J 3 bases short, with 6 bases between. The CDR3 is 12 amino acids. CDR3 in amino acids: CASSSSYYGYTF. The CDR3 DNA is TGTGCCAGCAGTTCGAGTTACTATGGCTACACCTTC.

The CDR3 spells CASSLSVETQYF. As DNA, the CDR3 is TGCGCCAGCAGCTTGTCCGTGGAGACCCAGTACTTC. The chain is built from TRBV5-1 and TRBJ2-5; D gene unclear. This CDR3 spans 12 amino acids. Trimming shortened V by 1 base and J by 5 bases, and 6 bases separated the two germline ends. The germline CDR1 and CDR2 sequences are SGHRS and YFSETQ.

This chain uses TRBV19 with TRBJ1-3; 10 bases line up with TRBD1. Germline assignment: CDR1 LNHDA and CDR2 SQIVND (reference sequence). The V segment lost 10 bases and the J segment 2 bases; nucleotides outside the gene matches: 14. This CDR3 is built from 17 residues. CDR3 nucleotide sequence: TGTGCCACTGGGAGCTATGGACAGGGGGGGACTGGAAACACCATATATTTT. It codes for CATGSYGQGGTGNTIYF.

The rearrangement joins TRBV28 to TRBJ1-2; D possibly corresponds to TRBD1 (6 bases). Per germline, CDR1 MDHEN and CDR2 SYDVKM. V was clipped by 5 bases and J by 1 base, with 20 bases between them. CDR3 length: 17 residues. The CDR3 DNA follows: TGTGCCAGCAGTCCGTTAATTCAACAGGGTCGTAACTATGGCTACACCTTC. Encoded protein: CASSPLIQQGRNYGYTF.

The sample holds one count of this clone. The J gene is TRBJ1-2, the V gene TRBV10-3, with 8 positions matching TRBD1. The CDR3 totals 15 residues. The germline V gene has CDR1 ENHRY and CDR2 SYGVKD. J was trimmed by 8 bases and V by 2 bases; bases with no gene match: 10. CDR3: CAISEETGAKDGYTF. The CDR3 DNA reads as TGTGCCATCAGTGAGGAGACAGGGGCTAAAGACGGCTACACCTTC.

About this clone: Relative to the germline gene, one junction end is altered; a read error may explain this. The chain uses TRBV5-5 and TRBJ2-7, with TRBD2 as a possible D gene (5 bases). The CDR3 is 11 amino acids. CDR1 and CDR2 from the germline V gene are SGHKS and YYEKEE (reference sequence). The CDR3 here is CASSFGGPLDF. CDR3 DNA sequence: TGTGCCAGCAGCTTTGGAGGTCCCCTGGACTTC.

CDR3 sequence reads: CASSTEVGGTDTQYF. The CDR3 DNA reads as TGTGCCAGCAGCACCGAGGTGGGAGGCACAGATACGCAGTATTTT. The chain links TRBV9 to TRBJ2-3; D is perhaps TRBD2 (5 bases). The length of the CDR3 is 15 residues. Germline V CDR1 and CDR2: SGDLS, YYNGEE. The V and J ends lost 4 bases and 1 base respectively, with 13 bases between them.

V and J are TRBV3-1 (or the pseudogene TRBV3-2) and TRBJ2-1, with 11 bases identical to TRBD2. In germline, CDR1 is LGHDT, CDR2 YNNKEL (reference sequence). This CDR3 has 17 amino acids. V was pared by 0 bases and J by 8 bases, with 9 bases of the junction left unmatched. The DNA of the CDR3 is TGTGCCAGCAGCCAAGAGGTTAGCGGGAGGGCCGATGATGAGCAGTTCTTC. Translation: CASSQEVSGRADDEQFF.

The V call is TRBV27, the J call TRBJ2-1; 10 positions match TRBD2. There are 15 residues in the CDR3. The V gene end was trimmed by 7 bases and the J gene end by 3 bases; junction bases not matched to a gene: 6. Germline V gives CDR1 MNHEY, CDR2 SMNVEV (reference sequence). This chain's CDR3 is CASTILAGNYNEQFF. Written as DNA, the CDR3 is TGTGCCAGCACCATACTAGCGGGAAACTACAATGAGCAGTTCTTC.

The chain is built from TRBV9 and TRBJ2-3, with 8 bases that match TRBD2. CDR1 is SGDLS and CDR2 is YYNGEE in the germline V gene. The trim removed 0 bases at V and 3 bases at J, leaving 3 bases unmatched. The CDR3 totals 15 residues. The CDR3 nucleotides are TGTGCCAGCAGCGTAGTTGGACTAGCAACAGATACGCAGTATTTT. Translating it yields CASSVVGLATDTQYF. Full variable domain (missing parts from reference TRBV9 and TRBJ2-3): DSGVTQTPKHLITATGQRVTLRCSPRSGDLSVYWYQQSLDQGLQFLIQYYNGEERAKGNILERFSAQQFPDLHSELNLSSLELGDSALYFCASSVVGLATDTQYFGPGTRLTVL.

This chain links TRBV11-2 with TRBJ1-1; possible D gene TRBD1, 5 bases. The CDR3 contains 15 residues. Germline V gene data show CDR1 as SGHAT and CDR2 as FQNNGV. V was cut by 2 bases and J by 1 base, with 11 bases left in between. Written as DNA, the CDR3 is TGTGCCAGCAGCTTACAGCAGGGAAGGAACACTGAAGCTTTCTTT. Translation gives CASSLQQGRNTEAFF.

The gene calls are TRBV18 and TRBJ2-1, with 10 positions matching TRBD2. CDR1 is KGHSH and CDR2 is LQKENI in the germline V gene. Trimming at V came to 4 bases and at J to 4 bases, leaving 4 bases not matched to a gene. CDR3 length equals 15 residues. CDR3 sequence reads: CASSQGLAQYNEQFF. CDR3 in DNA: TGTGCCAGCTCACAGGGACTAGCGCAGTACAATGAGCAGTTCTTC. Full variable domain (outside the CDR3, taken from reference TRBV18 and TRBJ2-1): NAGVMQNPRHLVRRRGQEARLRCSPMKGHSHVYWYRQLPEEGLKFMVYLQKENIIDESGMPKERFSAEFPKEGPSILRIQQVVRGDSAAYFCASSQGLAQYNEQFFGPGTRLTVL.